This TCR beta chain was sequenced for a study of T cell repertoires in cytomegalovirus infection. TCRdb re-called the reads through MiXCR, storing one row per CDR3 protein. The data contain 250,000 or so distinct CDR3 sequences, about 12% of them singletons. This clonotype was observed at least ten times. Trimming took off 1 base at V and 7 bases at J, with 14 bases between the two ends. Germline lookup yields CDR1 SGHTA and CDR2 FQGNSA. This CDR3 region has 14 residues. The TCR was taken from a human donor in good health (CMV status not recorded). Some clones in this sample may be carry-over from other donors' samples. Sequencing used PBMCs. The rearrangement links TRBV7-2 to TRBJ2-7, with D possibly being TRBD1 (7 bases). The CDR3 region has the DNA TGTGCCAGCAGCTTAGGGCAGGGGGGAAGAGAGCAGTACTTC. Translating gives CASSLGQGGREQYF.